This TCR beta chain comes out of a study of T cell changes during pregnancy in multiple sclerosis. TCRdb keeps only in-frame clones here, not all; method: immunoSEQ multiplex PCR. This table holds around 100,000 clones, 90% to 95% found once. Trimming at V came to 3 bases and at J to 2 bases, leaving 8 bases not matched to a gene. Per germline, CDR1 SEHNR and CDR2 FQNEAQ (reference sequence). The length of the CDR3 is 17 residues. The chain is built from TRBV7-9 and TRBJ2-7; 12 bases agree with TRBD1. The TCR comes from a female donor with multiple sclerosis, enrolled in a pregnancy study. Material: peripheral blood, obtained after pregnancy. The CDR3 loop reads CASSFGTGGAGPYEQYF. CDR3 coding DNA: TGTGCCAGCAGCTTTGGGACAGGGGGCGCGGGTCCCTACGAGCAGTACTTC.